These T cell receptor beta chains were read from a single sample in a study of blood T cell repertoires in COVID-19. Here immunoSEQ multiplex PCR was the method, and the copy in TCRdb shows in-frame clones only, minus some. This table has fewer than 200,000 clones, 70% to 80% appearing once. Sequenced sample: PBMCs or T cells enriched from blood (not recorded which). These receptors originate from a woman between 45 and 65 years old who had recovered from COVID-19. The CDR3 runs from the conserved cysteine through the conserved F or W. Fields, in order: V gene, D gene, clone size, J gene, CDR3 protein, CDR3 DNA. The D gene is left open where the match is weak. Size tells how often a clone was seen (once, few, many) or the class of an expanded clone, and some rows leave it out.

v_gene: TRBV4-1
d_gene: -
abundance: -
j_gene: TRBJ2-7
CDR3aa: CASADRDSSPYEQYF
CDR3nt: TGCGCCAGCGCGGACCGGGACTCCTCTCCCTACGAGCAGTACTTC

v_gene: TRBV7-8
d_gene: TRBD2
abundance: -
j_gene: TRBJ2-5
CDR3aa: CASSLRKLAGGKTQYF
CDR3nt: TGTGCCAGCAGCTTAAGGAAACTAGCGGGAGGAAAGACCCAGTACTTC

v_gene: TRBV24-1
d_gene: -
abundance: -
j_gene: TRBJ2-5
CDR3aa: CATSDPDYQETQYF
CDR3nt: TGTGCCACCAGTGACCCGGACTATCAAGAGACCCAGTACTTC

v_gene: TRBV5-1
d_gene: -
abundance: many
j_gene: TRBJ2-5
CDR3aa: CASSLGGTQQETQYF
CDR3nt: TGCGCCAGCAGCTTAGGGGGAACACAACAAGAGACCCAGTACTTC

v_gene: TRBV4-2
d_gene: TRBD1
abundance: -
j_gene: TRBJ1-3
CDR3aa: CASSPDRDYVSGNTIYF
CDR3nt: TGTGCCAGCAGCCCCGACAGGGATTATGTATCTGGAAACACCATATATTTT

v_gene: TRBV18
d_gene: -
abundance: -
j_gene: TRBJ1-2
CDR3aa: CASSPAPQGYHYGYTF
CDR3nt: TGTGCCAGCTCACCGGCGCCACAGGGTTACCACTATGGCTACACCTTC

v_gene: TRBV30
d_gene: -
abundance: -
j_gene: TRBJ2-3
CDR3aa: CAWSAQGTSTDTQYF
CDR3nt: TGTGCCTGGAGCGCACAGGGCACTAGCACAGATACGCAGTATTTT

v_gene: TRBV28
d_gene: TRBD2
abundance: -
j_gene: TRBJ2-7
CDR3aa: CASRTSGVYEQYF
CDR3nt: TGTGCCAGCAGGACTAGCGGGGTCTACGAGCAGTACTTC

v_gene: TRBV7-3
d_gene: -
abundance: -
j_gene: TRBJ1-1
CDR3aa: CASSPSGGGNTEAFF
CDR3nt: TGTGCCAGCAGCCCCTCGGGGGGGGGTAACACTGAAGCTTTCTTT

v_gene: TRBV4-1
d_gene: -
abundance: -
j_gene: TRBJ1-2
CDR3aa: CASSQAGTYGYTF
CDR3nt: TGCGCCAGCAGCCAAGCAGGAACCTATGGCTACACCTTC

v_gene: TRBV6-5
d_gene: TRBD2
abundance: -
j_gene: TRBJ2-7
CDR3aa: CASSLQPPRLADEQYF
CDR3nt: TGTGCCAGCAGTTTGCAACCACCCCGACTAGCTGACGAGCAGTACTTC

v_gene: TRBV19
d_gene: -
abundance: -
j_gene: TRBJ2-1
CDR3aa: CASSIAGTPGSYNEQFF
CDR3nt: TGTGCCAGTAGTATAGCCGGGACTCCCGGCTCCTACAATGAGCAGTTCTTC

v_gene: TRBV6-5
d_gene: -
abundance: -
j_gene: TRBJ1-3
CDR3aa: CASSHSVGGKAIYF
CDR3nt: TGTGCCAGCAGCCATTCGGTGGGGGGAAAGGCCATATATTTT

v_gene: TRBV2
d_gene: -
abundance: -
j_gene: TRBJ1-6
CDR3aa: CASKSGGPSPLHF
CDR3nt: TGTGCCAGCAAATCGGGGGGCCCTTCACCCCTCCACTTT

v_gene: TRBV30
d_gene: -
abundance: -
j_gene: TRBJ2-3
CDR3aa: CAWSAGSDTQYF
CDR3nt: TGTGCCTGGAGTGCAGGGTCAGATACGCAGTATTTT

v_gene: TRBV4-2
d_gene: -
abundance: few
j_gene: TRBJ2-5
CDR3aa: CASSQERGMGQETQYF
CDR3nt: TGTGCCAGCAGCCAAGAGCGAGGTATGGGCCAAGAGACCCAGTACTTC

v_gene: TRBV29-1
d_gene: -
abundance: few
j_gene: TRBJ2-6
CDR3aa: CSVEVEQLSSLTF
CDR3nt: TGCAGCGTTGAAGTCGAACAGCTAAGTAGCCTGACTTTC

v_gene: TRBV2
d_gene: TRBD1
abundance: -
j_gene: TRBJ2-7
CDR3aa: CASSGTGVGEQYF
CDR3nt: TGTGCCAGCAGTGGGACAGGGGTCGGCGAGCAGTACTTC

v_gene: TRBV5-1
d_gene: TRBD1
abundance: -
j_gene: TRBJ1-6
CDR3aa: CASSSGQGLYYNSPLHF
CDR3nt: TGCGCCAGCAGCTCAGGACAGGGGCTCTACTATAATTCACCCCTCCACTTT

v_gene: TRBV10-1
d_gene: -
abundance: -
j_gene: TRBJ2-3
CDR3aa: CASSPEGRTDTQYF
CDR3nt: TGCGCCAGCAGCCCAGAGGGAAGAACAGATACGCAGTATTTT

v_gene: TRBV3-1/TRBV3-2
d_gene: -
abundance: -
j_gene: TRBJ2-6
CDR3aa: CASSHSGSGANVLTF
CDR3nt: TGTGCCAGCAGCCATTCAGGGTCTGGGGCCAACGTCCTGACTTTC

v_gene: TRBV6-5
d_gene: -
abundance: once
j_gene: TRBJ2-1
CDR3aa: CASSRRLTDNEQFF
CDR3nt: TGTGCCAGCAGTCGCCGACTCACCGACAATGAGCAGTTCTTC

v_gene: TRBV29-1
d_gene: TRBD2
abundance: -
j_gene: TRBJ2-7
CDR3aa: CSVAGGVSYEQYF
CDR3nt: TGCAGCGTGGCGGGGGGCGTCTCCTACGAGCAGTACTTC

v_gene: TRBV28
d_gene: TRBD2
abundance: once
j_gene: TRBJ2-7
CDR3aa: CASSTRTSLTYEQYF
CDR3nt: TGTGCCAGCAGTACTCGGACTAGCCTAACCTACGAGCAGTACTTC

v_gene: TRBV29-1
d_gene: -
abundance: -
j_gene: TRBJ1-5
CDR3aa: CSVELEPESEGEVYSNQPQHF
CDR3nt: TGCAGCGTTGAATTAGAACCTGAGAGTGAGGGTGAGGTTTATAGCAATCAGCCCCAGCATTTT

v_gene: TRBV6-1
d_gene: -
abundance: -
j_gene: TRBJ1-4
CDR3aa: CASSEYGPGATNEKLFF
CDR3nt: TGTGCCAGCAGTGAATACGGTCCGGGGGCAACTAATGAAAAACTGTTTTTT

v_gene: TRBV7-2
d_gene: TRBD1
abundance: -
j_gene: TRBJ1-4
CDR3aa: CASSPRGVRNEKLFF
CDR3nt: TGTGCCAGCAGCCCCAGGGGGGTGCGAAATGAAAAACTGTTTTTT

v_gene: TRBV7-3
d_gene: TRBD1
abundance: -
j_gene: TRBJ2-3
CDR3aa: CASSGTGDRADTQYF
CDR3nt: TGTGCCAGCAGCGGTACAGGGGACCGGGCAGATACGCAGTATTTT

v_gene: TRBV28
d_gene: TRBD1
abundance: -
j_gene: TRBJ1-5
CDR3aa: CASKTGTSNQPQHF
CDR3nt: TGTGCCAGCAAGACAGGGACAAGCAATCAGCCCCAGCATTTT

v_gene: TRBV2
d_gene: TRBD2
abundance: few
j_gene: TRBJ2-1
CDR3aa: CASRLAGVKDNEQFF
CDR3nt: TGTGCCAGCAGATTAGCGGGAGTAAAGGACAATGAGCAGTTCTTC

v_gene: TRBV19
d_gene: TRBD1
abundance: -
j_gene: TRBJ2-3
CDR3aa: CASSRQGGTDTQYF
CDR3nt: TGTGCCAGTAGTCGACAGGGGGGGACAGATACGCAGTATTTT

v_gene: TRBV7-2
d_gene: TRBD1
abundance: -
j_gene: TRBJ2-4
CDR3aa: CASSTRGPGDIQYF
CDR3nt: TGTGCCAGCAGCACCAGGGGGCCGGGGGACATTCAGTACTTC

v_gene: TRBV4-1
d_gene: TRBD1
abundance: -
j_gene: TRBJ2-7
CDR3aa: CASSQARTGGAGDEQYF
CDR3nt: TGCGCCAGCAGCCAAGCCCGGACAGGGGGCGCAGGGGACGAGCAGTACTTC

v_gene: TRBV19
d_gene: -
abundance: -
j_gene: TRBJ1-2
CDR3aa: CASSPNLRGNYGYTF
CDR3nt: TGTGCCAGTAGCCCAAACCTCAGGGGTAACTATGGCTACACCTTC

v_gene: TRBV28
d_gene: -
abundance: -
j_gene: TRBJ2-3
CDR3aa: CASSLGGAGTDTQYF
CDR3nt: TGTGCCAGCAGTTTGGGGGGGGCTGGCACAGATACGCAGTATTTT

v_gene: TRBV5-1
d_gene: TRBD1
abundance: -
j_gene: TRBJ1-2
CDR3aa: CASSSGQDYGYTF
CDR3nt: TGCGCCAGCAGCTCGGGACAGGACTATGGCTACACCTTC

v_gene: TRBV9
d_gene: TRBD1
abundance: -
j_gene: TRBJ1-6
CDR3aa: CASSGGQAKNSPLHF
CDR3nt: TGTGCCAGCAGCGGCGGACAGGCCAAGAATTCACCCCTCCACTTT

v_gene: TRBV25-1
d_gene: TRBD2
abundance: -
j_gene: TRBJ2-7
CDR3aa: CASSGKREGKFYEQYF
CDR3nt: TGTGCCAGCAGTGGAAAGCGGGAGGGTAAATTCTACGAGCAGTACTTC

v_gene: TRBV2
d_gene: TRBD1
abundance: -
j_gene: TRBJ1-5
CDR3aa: CASSWTGTNQPQHF
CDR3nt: TGTGCCAGCAGCTGGACAGGGACGAATCAGCCCCAGCATTTT

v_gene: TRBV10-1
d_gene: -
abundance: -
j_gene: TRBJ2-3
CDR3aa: CASRPGTSTDTQYF
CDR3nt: TGCGCCAGCAGGCCCGGGACTAGCACAGATACGCAGTATTTT

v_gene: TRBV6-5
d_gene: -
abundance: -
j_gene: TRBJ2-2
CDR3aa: CASKGANTGELFF
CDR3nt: TGTGCCAGCAAGGGGGCGAACACCGGGGAGCTGTTTTTT